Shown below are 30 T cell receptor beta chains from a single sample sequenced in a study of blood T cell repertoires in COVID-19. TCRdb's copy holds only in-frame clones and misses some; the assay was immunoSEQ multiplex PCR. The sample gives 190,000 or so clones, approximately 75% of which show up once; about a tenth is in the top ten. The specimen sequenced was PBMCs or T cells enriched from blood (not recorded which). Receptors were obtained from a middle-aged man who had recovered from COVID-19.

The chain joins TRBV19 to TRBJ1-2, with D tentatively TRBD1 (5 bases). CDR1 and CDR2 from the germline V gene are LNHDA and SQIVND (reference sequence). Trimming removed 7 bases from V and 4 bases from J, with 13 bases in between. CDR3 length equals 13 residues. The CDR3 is CASTRQNGYGYTF. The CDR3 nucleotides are TGTGCCAGTACGAGACAGAATGGCTATGGCTACACCTTC.

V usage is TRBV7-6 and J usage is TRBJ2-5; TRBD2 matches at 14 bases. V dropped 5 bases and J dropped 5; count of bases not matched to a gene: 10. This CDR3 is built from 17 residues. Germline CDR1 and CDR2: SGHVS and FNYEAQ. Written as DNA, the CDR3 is TGTGCCAGCAGCCCACGACTAGCGGGAGGGATGATGGAGACCCAGTACTTC. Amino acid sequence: CASSPRLAGGMMETQYF.

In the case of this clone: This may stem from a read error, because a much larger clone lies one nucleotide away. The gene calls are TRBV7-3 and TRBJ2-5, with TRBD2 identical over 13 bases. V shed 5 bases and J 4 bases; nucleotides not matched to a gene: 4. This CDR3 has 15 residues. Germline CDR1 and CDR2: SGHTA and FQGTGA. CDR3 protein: CASSTGLAGRETQYF. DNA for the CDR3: TGTGCCAGCAGCACGGGACTAGCGGGAAGAGAGACCCAGTACTTC.

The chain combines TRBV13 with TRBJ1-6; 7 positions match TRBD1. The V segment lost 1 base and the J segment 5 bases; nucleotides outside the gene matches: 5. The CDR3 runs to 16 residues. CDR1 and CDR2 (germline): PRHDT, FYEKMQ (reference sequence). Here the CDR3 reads CASSLVAGGDNSPLHF. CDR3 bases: TGTGCCAGCAGCTTAGTGGCAGGGGGAGATAATTCACCCCTCCACTTT.

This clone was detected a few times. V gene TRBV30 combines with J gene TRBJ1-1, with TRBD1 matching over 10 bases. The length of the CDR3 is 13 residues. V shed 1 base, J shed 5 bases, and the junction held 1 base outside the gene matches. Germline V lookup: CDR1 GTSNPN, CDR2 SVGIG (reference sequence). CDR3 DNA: TGTGCCTGGAGTGAGGACAGGGGGACTGAAGCTTTCTTT. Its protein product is CAWSEDRGTEAFF.

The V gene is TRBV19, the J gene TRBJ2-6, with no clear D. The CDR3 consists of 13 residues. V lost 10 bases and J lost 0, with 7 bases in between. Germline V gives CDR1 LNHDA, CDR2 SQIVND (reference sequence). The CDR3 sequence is CATSPSGANVLTF. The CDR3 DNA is TGTGCCACGAGCCCCTCTGGGGCCAACGTCCTGACTTTC. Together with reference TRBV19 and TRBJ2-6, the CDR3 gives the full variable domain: DGGITQSPKYLFRKEGQNVTLSCEQNLNHDAMYWYRQDPGQGLRLIYYSQIVNDFQKGDIAEGYSVSREKKESFPLTVTSAQKNPTAFYLCATSPSGANVLTFGAGSRLTVL.

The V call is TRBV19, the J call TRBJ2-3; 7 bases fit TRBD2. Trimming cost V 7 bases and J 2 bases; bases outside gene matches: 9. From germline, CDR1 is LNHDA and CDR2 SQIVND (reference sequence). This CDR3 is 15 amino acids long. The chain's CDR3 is CASTRRGINTDTQYF. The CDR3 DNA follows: TGTGCCAGTACCCGGCGGGGGATTAACACAGATACGCAGTATTTT.

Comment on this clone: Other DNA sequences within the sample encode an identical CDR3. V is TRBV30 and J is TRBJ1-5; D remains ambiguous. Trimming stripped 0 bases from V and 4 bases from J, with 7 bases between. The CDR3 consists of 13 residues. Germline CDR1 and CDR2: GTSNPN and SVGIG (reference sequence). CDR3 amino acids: CAWSVQDNQPQHF. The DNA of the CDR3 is TGTGCCTGGAGTGTACAAGATAATCAGCCCCAGCATTTT.

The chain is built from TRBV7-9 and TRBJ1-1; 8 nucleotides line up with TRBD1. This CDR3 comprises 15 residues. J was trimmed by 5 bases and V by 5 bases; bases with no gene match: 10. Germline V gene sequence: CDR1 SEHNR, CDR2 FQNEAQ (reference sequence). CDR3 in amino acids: CASSHRPGGLTEAFF. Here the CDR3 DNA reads TGTGCCAGCAGCCATAGGCCAGGGGGCTTAACTGAAGCTTTCTTT.

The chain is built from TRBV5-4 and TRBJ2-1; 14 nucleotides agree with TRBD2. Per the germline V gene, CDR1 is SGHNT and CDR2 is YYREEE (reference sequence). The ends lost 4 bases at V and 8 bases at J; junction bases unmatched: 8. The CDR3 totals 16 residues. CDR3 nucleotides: TGTGCCAGCAGCCCTCCGGGACTAGCGGGAGTATATGAGCAGTTCTTC. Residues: CASSPPGLAGVYEQFF. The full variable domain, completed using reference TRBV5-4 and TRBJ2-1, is ETGVTQSPTHLIKTRGQQVTLRCSSQSGHNTVSWYQQALGQGPQFIFQYYREEENGRGNFPPRFSGLQFPNYSSELNVNALELDDSALYLCASSPPGLAGVYEQFFGPGTRLTVL.

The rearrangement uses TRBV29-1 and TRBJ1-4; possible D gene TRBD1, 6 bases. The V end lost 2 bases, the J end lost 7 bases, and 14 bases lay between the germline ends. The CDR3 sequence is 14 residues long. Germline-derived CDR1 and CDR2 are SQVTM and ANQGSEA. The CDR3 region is CSVEQGFGGEKLFF. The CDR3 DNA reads TGCAGCGTTGAACAGGGGTTTGGCGGTGAAAAACTGTTTTTT.

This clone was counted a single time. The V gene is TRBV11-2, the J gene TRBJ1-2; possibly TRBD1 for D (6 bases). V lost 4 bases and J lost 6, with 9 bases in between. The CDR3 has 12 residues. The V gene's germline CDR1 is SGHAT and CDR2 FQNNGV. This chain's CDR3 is CASSSNRDGYTF. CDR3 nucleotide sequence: TGTGCCAGCAGCTCTAACAGGGATGGCTACACCTTC.

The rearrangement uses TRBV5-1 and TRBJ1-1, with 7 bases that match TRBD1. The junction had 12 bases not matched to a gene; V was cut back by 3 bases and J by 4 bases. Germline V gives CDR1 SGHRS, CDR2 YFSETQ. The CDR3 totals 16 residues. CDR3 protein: CASSSSLQGSGTEAFF. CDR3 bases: TGCGCCAGCAGCTCCTCTTTACAGGGGTCGGGCACTGAAGCTTTCTTT. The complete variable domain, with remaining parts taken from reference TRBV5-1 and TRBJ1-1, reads KAGVTQTPRYLIKTRGQQVTLSCSPISGHRSVSWYQQTPGQGLQFLFEYFSETQRNKGNFPGRFSGRQFSNSRSEMNVSTLELGDSALYLCASSSSLQGSGTEAFFGQGTRLTVV.

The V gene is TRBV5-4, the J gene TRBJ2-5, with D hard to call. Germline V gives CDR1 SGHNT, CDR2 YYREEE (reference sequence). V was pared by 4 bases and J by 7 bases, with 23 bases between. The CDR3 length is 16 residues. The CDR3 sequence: CASSNPEDRSSGTQYF. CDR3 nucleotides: TGTGCCAGCAGCAATCCAGAGGATCGGTCGTCGGGGACCCAGTACTTC.

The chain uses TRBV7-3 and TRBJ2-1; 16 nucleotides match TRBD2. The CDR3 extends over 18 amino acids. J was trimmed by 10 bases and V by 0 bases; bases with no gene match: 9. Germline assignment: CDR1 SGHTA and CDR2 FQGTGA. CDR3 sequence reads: CASSLTGLAGGPLGEQFF. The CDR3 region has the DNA TGTGCCAGCAGCTTAACGGGACTAGCGGGAGGGCCTCTGGGAGAGCAGTTCTTC.

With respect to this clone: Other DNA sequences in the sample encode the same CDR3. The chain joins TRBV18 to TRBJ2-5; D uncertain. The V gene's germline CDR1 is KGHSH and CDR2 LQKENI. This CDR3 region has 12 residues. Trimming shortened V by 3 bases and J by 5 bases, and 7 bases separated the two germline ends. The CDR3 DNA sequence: TGTGCCAGCTCACCTGGCAGGGAGACCCAGTACTTC. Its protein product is CASSPGRETQYF.

The CDR3 reads CASRVGGGEGYTF. CDR3 sequence (DNA): TGTGCCAGCAGGGTAGGAGGGGGCGAAGGCTACACCTTC. The V gene is TRBV12-3 or TRBV12-4, the J gene TRBJ1-2, with 7 positions matching TRBD1. Trimming cost V 6 bases and J 8 bases; bases outside gene matches: 9. CDR3 length: 13 residues.

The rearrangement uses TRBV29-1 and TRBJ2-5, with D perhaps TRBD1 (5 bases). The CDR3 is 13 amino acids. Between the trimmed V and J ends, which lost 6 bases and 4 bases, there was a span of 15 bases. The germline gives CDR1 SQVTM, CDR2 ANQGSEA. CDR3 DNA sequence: TGCAGCGTCGCCAGGGTACAAACAGAGACCCAGTACTTC. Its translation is CSVARVQTETQYF. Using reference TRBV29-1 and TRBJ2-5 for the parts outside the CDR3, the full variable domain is SAVISQKPSRDICQRGTSLTIQCQVDSQVTMMFWYRQQPGQSLTLIATANQGSEATYESGFVIDKFPISRPNLTFSTLTVSNMSPEDSSIYLCSVARVQTETQYFGPGTRLLVL.

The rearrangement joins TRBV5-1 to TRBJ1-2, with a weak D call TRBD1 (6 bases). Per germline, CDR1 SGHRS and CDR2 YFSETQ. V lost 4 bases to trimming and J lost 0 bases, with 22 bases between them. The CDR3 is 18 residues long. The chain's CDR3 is CASSPRGRGEDSNYGYTF. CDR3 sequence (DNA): TGCGCCAGCAGCCCCCGCGGGAGGGGGGAAGATTCTAACTATGGCTACACCTTC.

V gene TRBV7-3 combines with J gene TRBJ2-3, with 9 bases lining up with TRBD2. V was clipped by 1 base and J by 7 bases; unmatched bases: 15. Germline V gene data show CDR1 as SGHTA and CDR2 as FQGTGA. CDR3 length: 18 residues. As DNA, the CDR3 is TGTGCCAGCAGCTTAAACGGTCCTGGCGCTAGCGGGGTTAATACGCAGTATTTT. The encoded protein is CASSLNGPGASGVNTQYF.

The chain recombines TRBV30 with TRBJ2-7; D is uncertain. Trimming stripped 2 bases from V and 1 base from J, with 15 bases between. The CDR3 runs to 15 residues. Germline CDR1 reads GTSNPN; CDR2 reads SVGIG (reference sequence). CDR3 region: CAWSSGRGGSYEQYF. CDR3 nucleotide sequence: TGTGCCTGGAGTTCTGGCCGAGGTGGATCCTACGAGCAGTACTTC.

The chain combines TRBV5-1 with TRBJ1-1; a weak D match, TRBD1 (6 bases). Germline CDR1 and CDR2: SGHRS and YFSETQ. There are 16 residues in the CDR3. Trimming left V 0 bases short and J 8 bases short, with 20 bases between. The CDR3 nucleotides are TGCGCCAGCAGCTTGGGGCCAGGGAGGGGGACTGGGGAAGCTTTCTTT. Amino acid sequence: CASSLGPGRGTGEAFF.

The CDR3 is CASSSTGGLAADTQYF. For the CDR3, the DNA is TGCGCCAGCAGCTCGACCGGGGGACTAGCGGCAGATACGCAGTATTTT. J is TRBJ2-3 and V is TRBV5-1; 11 bases match TRBD2. The CDR3 extends over 16 amino acids. V gave up 3 bases and J gave up 4 bases; unmatched junction bases: 7. Germline V gene lookup returns CDR1 SGHRS and CDR2 YFSETQ. The whole variable domain, remainder taken from reference TRBV5-1 and TRBJ2-3, is KAGVTQTPRYLIKTRGQQVTLSCSPISGHRSVSWYQQTPGQGLQFLFEYFSETQRNKGNFPGRFSGRQFSNSRSEMNVSTLELGDSALYLCASSSTGGLAADTQYFGPGTRLTVL.

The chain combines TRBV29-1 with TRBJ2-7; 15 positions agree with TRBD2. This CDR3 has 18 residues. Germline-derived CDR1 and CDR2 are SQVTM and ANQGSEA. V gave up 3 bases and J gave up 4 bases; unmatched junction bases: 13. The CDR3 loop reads CSVEMGLAGGASPYEQYF. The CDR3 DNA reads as TGCAGCGTTGAGATGGGACTAGCGGGGGGCGCCTCCCCTTACGAGCAGTACTTC.

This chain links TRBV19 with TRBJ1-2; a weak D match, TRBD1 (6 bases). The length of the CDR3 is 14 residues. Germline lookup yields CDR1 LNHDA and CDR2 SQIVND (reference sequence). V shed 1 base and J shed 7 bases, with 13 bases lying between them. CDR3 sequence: CASSIGGRKAGYTF. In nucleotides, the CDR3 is TGTGCCAGTAGTATAGGGGGGCGCAAGGCTGGCTACACCTTC.

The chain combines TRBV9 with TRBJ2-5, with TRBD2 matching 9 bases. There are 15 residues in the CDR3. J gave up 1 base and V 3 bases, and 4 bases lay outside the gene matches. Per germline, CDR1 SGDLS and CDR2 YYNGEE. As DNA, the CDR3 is TGTGCCAGCAGCGAGCGGCGGGGGGGCCAAGAGACCCAGTACTTC. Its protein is CASSERRGGQETQYF.

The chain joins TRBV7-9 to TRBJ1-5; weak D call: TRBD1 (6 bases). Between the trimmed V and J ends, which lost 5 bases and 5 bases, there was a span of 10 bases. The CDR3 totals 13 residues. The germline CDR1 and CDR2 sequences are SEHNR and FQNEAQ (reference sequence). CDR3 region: CASSPGAYQPQHF. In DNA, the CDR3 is TGTGCCAGCAGCCCAGGGGCCTATCAGCCCCAGCATTTT.

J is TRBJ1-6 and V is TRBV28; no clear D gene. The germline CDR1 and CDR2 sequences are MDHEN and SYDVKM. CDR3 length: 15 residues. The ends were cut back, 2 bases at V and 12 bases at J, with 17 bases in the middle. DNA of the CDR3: TGTGCCAGCAGTTTAGGGTCCACCGGCGGTGGACCCCTCCACTTT. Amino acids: CASSLGSTGGGPLHF.

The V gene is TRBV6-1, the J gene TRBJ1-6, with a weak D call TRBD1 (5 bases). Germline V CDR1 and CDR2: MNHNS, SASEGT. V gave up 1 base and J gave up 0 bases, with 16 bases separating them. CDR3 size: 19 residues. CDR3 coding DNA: TGTGCCAGCAGTGAAGGGTACTGGACAAGGGTCTCCTATAATTCACCCCTCCACTTT. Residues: CASSEGYWTRVSYNSPLHF.

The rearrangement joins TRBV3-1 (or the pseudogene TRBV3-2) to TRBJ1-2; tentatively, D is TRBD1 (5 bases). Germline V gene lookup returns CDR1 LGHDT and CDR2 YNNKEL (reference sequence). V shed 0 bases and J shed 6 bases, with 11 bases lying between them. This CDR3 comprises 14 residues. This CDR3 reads CASSQDPPGNGYTF. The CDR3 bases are TGTGCCAGCAGCCAAGATCCTCCAGGGAATGGCTACACCTTC.